This TCR beta chain stems from a study of cytomegalovirus exposure and HLA in healthy donors. Germline V gene lookup returns CDR1 SGHRS and CDR2 YFSETQ. This CDR3 has 15 residues. The V end was cut by 1 base, the J end by 1 base, with 11 bases between. The study, taken as a whole, reports: For cytomegalovirus status, the classifier reportedly gave diagnoses with high specificity and sensitivity.

The data were produced by immunoSEQ multiplex PCR, yet TCRdb's version contains in-frame clones alone and is incomplete. Of approximately 100,000 clones in the sample, about 88% were seen once. As concerns this clone: Its antigen is undetermined.

Sequences were obtained from PBMCs. The sequence was obtained from a woman between 18 and 29 years old in good health and CMV-seronegative. The chain uses TRBV5-1 and TRBJ1-1, with D tentatively TRBD1 (5 bases). The CDR3: CASSLIMGQNTEAFF. The CDR3 coding sequence is TGCGCCAGCAGCTTGATAATGGGGCAGAACACTGAAGCTTTCTTT.